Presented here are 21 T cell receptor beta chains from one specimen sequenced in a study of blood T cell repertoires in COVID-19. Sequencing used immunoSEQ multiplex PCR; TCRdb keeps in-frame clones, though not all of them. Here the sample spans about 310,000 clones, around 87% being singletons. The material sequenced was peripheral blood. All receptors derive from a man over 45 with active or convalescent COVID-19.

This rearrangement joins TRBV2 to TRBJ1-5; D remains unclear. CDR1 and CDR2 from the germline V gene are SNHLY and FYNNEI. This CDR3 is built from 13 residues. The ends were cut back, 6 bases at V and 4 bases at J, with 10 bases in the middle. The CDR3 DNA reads TGTGCCAGCAGCCCCCGCGGGAATCAGCCCCAGCATTTT. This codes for CASSPRGNQPQHF.

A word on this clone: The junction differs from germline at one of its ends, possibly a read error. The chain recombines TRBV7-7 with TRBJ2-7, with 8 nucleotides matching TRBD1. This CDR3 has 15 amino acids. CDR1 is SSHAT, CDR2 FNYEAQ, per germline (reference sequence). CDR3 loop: CASSLRQGPPYEQYF. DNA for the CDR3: TGTGCTAGCAGCCTTAGACAGGGGCCCCCCTACGAGCAGTACTTC.

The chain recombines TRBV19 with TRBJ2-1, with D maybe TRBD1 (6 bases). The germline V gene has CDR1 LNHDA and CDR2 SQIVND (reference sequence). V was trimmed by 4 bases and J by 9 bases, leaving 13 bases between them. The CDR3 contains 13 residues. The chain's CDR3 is CASSTDRLGEQFF. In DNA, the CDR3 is TGTGCCAGTAGTACGGACAGATTGGGTGAGCAGTTCTTC.

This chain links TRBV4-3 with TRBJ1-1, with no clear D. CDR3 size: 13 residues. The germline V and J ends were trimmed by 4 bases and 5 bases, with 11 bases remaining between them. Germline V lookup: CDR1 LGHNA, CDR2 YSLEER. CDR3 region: CASSRYSSTEAFF. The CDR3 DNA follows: TGCGCCAGCAGCCGTTACAGCTCTACTGAAGCTTTCTTT.

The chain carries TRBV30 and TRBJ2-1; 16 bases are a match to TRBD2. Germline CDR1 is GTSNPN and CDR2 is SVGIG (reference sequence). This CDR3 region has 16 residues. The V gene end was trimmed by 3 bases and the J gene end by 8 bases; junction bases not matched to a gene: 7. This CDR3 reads CAWSPGLAGGPDEQFF. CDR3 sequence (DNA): TGTGCCTGGAGCCCGGGACTAGCGGGGGGGCCGGATGAGCAGTTCTTC. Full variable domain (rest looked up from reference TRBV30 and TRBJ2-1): SQTIHQWPATLVQPVGSPLSLECTVEGTSNPNLYWYRQAAGRGLQLLFYSVGIGQISSEVPQNLSASRPQDRQFILSSKKLLLSDSGFYLCAWSPGLAGGPDEQFFGPGTRLTVL.

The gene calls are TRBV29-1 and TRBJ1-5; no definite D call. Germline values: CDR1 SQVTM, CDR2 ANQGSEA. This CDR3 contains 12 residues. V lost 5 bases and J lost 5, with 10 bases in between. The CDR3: CSVSGKDQPQHF. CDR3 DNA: TGCAGCGTTTCCGGGAAAGATCAGCCCCAGCATTTT.

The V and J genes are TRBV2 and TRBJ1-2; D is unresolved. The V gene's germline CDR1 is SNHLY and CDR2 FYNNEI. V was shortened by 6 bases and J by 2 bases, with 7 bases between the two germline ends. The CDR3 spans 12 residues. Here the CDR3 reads CASSQENYGYTF. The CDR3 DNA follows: TGTGCCAGCAGCCAGGAAAACTATGGCTACACCTTC.

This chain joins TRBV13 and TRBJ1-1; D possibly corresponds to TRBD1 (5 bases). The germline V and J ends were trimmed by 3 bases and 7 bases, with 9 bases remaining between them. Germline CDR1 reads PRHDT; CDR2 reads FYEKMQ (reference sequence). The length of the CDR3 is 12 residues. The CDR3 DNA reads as TGTGCCAGCAGCTTGAGACAGAGTGAAGCTTTCTTT. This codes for CASSLRQSEAFF.

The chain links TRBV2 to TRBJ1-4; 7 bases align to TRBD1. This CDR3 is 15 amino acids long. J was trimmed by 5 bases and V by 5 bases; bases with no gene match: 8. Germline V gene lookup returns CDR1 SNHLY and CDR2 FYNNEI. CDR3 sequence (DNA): TGTGCCAGCAGTTTTCAGGGGGGAGAGAATGAAAAACTGTTTTTT. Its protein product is CASSFQGGENEKLFF.

The CDR3 DNA follows: TGCGCCAGCAGCCTTCATGGTGGGCTCACTGAAGCTTTCTTT. Translation gives CASSLHGGLTEAFF. V usage is TRBV4-3 and J usage is TRBJ1-1; D is uncertain. Germline V gives CDR1 LGHNA, CDR2 YSLEER. This CDR3 spans 14 amino acids. V lost 4 bases and J 4 bases, leaving 13 bases between the germline ends.

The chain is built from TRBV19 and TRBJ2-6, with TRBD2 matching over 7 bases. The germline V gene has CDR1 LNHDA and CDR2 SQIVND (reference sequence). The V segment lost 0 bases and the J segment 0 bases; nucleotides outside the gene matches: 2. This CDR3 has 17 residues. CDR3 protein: CASSIDERGSGANVLTF. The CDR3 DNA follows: TGTGCCAGTAGTATAGATGAGCGGGGCTCTGGGGCCAACGTCCTGACTTTC.

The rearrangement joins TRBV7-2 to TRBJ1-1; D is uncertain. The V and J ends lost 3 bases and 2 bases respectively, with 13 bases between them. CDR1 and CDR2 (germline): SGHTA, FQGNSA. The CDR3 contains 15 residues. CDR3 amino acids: CASSFGGISNTEAFF. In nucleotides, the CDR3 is TGTGCCAGCAGCTTTGGTGGTATCAGTAACACTGAAGCTTTCTTT.

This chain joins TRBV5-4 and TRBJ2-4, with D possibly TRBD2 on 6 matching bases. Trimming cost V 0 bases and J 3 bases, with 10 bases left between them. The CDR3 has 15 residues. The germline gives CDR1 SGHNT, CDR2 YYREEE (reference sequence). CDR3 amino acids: CASSLGGESKNIQYF. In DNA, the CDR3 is TGTGCCAGCAGCTTGGGGGGGGAGAGCAAAAACATTCAGTACTTC.

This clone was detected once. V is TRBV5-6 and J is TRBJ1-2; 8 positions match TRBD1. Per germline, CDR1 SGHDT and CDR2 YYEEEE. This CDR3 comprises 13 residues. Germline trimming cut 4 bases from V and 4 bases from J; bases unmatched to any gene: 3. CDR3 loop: CASSDRGLYGYTF. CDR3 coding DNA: TGTGCCAGCAGCGACAGGGGCCTCTATGGCTACACCTTC.

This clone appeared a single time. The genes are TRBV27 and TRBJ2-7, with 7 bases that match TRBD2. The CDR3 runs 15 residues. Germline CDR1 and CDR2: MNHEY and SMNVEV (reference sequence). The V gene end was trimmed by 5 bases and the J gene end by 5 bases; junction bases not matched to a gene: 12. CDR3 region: CASSGVGGGENEQYF. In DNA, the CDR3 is TGTGCCAGCAGTGGGGTTGGCGGGGGTGAGAACGAGCAGTACTTC.

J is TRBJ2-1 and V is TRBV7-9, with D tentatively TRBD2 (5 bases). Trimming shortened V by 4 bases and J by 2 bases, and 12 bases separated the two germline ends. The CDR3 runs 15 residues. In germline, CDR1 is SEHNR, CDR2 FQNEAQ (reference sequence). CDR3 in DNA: TGTGCCAGCAGCTCTGGACTGTCCCCCTACAATGAGCAGTTCTTC. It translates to CASSSGLSPYNEQFF.

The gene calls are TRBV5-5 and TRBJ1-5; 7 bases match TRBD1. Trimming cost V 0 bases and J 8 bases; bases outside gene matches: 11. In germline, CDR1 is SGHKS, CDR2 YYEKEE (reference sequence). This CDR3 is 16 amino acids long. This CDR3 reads CASSLAGQASGEPQHF. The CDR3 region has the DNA TGTGCCAGCAGCTTGGCCGGACAGGCCAGTGGGGAGCCCCAGCATTTT. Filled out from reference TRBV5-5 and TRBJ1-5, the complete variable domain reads DAGVTQSPTHLIKTRGQQVTLRCSPISGHKSVSWYQQVLGQGPQFIFQYYEKEERGRGNFPDRFSARQFPNYSSELNVNALLLGDSALYLCASSLAGQASGEPQHFGDGTRLSIL.

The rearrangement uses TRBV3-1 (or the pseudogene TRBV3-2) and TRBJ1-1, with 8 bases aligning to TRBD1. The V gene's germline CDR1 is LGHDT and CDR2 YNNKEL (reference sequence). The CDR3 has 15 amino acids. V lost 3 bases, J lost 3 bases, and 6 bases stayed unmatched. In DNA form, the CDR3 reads TGTGCCAGCAGCCATCAAGGGACAGGATACACTGAAGCTTTCTTT. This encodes CASSHQGTGYTEAFF.

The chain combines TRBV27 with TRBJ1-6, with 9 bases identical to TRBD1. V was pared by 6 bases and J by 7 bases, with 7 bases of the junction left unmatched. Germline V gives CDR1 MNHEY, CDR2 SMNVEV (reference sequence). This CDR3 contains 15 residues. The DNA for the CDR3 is TGTGCCAGCAGATATACAGGGGGCGCCAATTCACCCCTCCACTTT. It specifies CASRYTGGANSPLHF.

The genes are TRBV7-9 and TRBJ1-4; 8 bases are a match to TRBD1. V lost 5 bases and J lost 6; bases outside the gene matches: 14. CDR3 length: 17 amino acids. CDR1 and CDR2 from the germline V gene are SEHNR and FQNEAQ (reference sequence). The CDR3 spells CASSTRQGPPDDEKLFF. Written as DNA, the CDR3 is TGTGCCAGCAGCACTAGACAGGGGCCGCCCGACGATGAAAAACTGTTTTTT.

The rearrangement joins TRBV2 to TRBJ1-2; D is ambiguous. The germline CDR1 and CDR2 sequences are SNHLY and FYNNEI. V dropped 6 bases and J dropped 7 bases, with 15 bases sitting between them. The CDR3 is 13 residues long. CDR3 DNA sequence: TGTGCCAGCAGCGTTACTAGGACCGCTGGCTACACCTTC. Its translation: CASSVTRTAGYTF.